Listed here is a single T cell receptor (beta chain). The data were obtained in a study of CD8 T cells in Susac syndrome. V lost 2 bases to trimming and J lost 2 bases, with 10 bases between them. CDR1 and CDR2 from the germline V gene are GTSNPN and SVGIG (reference sequence). This CDR3 is 13 amino acids long. When the RNA was reverse transcribed, random hexamers were used with an input of roughly 0.5 to 1 ug. TCRdb analysed the immunoSEQ multiplex PCR reads with MiXCR anew, one entry per CDR3 protein. The table lists 150,000 to 200,000 distinct CDR3 sequences, around 96% of them singletons, with roughly 0.14% in the top ten.

The sequenced material came from CD4+ T cells from PBMCs. The rearrangement uses TRBV30 and TRBJ2-7; weak D call: TRBD2 (5 bases). The clonotype comes from a human donor in good health. CDR3 bases: TGTGCCTGGAGTAACCAGAGGGCCTACGAGCAGTACTTC. Protein product: CAWSNQRAYEQYF. Based on the CDR3 plus reference TRBV30 and TRBJ2-7, the full variable domain is SQTIHQWPATLVQPVGSPLSLECTVEGTSNPNLYWYRQAAGRGLQLLFYSVGIGQISSEVPQNLSASRPQDRQFILSSKKLLLSDSGFYLCAWSNQRAYEQYFGPGTRLTVT.